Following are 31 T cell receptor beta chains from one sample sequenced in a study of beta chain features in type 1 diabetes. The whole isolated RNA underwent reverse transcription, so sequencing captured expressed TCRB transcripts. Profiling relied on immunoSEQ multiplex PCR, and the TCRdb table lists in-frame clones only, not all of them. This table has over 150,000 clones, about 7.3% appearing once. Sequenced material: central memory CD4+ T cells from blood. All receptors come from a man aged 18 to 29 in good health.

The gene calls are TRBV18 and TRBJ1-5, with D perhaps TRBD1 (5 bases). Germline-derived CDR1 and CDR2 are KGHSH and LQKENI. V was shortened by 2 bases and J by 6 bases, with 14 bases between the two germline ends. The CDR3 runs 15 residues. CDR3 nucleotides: TGTGCCAGCTCACCATCCCAGGGCTCCGTTCAGCCCCAGCATTTT. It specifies CASSPSQGSVQPQHF.

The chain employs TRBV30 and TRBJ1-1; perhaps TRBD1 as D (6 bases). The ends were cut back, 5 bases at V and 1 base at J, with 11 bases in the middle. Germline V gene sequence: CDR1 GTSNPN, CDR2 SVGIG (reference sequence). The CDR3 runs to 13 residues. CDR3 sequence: CAWSGQTNTEAFF. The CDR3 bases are TGTGCCTGGTCCGGACAGACGAACACTGAAGCTTTCTTT.

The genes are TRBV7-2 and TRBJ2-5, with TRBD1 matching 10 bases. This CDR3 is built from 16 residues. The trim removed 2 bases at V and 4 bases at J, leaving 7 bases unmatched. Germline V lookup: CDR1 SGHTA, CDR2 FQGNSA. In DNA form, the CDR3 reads TGTGCCAGCAGCTTATCATCCGGGACAGGGGTAGAGACCCAGTACTTC. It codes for CASSLSSGTGVETQYF.

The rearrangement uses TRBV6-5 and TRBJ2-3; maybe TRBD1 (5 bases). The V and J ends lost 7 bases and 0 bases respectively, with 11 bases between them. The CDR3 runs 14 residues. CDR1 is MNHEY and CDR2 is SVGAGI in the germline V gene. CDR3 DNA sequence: TGTGCCAGCACCAAGACAGTTAGCACAGATACGCAGTATTTT. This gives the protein CASTKTVSTDTQYF.

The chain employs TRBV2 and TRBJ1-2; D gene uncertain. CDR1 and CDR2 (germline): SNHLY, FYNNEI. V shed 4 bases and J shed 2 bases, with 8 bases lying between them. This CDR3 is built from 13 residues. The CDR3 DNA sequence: TGTGCCAGCAGTGGGGAGGGCAACTATGGCTACACCTTC. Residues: CASSGEGNYGYTF. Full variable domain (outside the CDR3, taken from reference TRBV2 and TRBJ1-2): EPEVTQTPSHQVTQMGQEVILRCVPISNHLYFYWYRQILGQKVEFLVSFYNNEISEKSEIFDDQFSVERPDGSNFTLKIRSTKLEDSAMYFCASSGEGNYGYTFGSGTRLTVV.

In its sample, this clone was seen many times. CDR3 nucleotide sequence: TGTGCCAGCAGCCTAGCGGTGAACACCGGGGAGCTGTTTTTT. Residues: CASSLAVNTGELFF. The chain carries TRBV28 and TRBJ2-2; 7 nucleotides align to TRBD2. CDR1 MDHEN and CDR2 SYDVKM come from the germline V gene. The V segment lost 6 bases and the J segment 1 base; nucleotides outside the gene matches: 2. This CDR3 has 14 residues.

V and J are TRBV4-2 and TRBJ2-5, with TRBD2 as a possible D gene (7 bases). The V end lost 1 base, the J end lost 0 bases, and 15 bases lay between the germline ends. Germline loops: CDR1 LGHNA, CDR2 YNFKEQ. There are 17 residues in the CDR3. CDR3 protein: CASSQGRGARYQETQYF. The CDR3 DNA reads TGTGCCAGCAGCCAAGGACGGGGGGCTCGGTACCAAGAGACCCAGTACTTC.

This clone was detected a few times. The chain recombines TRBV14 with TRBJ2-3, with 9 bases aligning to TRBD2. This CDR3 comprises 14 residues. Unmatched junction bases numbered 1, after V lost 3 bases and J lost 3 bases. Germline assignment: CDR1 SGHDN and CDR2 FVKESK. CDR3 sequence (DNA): TGTGCCAGCAGCCAGGGACTAGCAACAGATACGCAGTATTTT. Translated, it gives CASSQGLATDTQYF.

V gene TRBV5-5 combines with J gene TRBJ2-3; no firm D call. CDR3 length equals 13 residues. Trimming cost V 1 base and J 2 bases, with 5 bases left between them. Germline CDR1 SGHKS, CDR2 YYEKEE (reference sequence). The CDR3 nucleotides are TGTGCCAGCAGCTTGCAGGACACAGATACGCAGTATTTT. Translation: CASSLQDTDTQYF.

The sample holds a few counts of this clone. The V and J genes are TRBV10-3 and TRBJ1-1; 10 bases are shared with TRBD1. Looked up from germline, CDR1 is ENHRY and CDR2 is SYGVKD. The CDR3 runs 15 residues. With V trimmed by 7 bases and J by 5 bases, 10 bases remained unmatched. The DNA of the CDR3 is TGTGCCATCATGGCGACAGGGGGCGCGTATACTGAAGCTTTCTTT. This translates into CAIMATGGAYTEAFF.

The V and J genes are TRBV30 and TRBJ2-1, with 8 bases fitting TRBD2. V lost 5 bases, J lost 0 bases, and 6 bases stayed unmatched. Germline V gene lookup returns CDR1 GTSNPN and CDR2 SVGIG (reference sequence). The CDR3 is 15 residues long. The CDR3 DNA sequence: TGTGCCTGGGCAACCGGGACTAGCTCCTACAATGAGCAGTTCTTC. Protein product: CAWATGTSSYNEQFF.

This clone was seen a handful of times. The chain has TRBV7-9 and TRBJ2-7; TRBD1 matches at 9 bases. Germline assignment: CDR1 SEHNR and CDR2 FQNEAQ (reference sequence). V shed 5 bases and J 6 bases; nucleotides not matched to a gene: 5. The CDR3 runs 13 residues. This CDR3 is CASSQGQGSEQYF. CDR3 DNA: TGTGCCAGCAGCCAAGGACAGGGGAGCGAGCAGTACTTC.

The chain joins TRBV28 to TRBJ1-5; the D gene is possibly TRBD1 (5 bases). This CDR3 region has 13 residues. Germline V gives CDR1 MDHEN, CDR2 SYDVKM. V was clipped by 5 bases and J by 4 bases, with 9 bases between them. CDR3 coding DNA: TGTGCCAGCAGTAGGGGATGGAATCAGCCCCAGCATTTT. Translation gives CASSRGWNQPQHF.

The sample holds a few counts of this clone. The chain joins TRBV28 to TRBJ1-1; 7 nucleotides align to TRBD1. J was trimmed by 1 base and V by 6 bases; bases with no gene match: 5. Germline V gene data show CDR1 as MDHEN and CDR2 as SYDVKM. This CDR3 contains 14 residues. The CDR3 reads CASSLRTGNTEAFF. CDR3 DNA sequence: TGTGCCAGCAGCCTAAGGACAGGGAACACTGAAGCTTTCTTT.

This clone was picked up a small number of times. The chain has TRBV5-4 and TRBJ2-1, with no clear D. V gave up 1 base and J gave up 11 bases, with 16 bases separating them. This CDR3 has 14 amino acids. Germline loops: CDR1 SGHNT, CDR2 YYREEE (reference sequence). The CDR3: CASSLPRQDAQQFF. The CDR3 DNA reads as TGTGCCAGCAGCTTGCCAAGACAAGACGCCCAGCAGTTCTTC.

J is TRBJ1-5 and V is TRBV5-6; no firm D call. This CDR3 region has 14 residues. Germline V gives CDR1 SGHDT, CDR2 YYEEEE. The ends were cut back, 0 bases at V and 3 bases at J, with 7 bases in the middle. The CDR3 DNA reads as TGTGCCAGCAGCTTGGGGCAGTACAATCAGCCCCAGCATTTT. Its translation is CASSLGQYNQPQHF.

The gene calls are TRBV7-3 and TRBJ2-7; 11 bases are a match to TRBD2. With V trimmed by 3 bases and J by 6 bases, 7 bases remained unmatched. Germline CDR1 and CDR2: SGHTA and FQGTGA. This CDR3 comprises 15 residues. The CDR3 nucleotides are TGTGCCAGCAGCTTCCCACTAGCGGGAGTTTCCGAGCAGTACTTC. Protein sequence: CASSFPLAGVSEQYF.

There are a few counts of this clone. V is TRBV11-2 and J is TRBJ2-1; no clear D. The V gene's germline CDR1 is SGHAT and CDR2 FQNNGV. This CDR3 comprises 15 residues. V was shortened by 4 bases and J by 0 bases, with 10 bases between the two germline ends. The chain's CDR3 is CASSYGSSSYNEQFF. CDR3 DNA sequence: TGTGCCAGCAGCTACGGGTCCAGCTCCTACAATGAGCAGTTCTTC.

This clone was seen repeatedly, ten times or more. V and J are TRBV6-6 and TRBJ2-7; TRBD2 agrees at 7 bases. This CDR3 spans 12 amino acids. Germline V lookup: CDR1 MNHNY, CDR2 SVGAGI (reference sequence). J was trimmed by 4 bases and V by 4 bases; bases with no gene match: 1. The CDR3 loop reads CASSSLAYEQYF. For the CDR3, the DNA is TGTGCCAGCAGTTCACTAGCGTACGAGCAGTACTTC.

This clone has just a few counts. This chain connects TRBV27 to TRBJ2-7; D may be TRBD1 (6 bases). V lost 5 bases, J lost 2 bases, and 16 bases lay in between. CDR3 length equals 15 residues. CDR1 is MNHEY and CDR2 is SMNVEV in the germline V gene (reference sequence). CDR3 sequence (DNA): TGTGCCAGCAGTCCTACACAGGGTCGTCCCTACGAGCAGTACTTC. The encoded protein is CASSPTQGRPYEQYF.

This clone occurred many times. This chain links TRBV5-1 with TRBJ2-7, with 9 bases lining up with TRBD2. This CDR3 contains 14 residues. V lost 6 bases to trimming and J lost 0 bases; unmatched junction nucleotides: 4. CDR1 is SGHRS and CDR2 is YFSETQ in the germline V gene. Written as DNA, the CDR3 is TGCGCCAGCAAGAGACTAGCGGACTCCTACGAGCAGTACTTC. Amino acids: CASKRLADSYEQYF.

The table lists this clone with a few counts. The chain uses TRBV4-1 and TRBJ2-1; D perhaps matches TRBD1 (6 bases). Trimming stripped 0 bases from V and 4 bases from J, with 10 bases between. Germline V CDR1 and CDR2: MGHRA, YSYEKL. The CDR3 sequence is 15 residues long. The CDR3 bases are TGCGCCAGCAGCCAAGATGGGACACCTTACAATGAGCAGTTCTTC. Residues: CASSQDGTPYNEQFF.

CDR3: CASSRGTGSSYGYTF. The CDR3 coding sequence is TGTGCCAGCAGCCGGGGGACAGGGTCAAGCTATGGCTACACCTTC. The chain employs TRBV4-2 and TRBJ1-2; 9 nucleotides agree with TRBD1. Germline CDR1 and CDR2: LGHNA and YNFKEQ. J was trimmed by 4 bases and V by 4 bases; bases with no gene match: 7. The CDR3 contains 15 residues.

The CDR3 region has the DNA TGTGCCAGCAGCTTGGATGGGACTAGCGGGACTAGGGAGCAGTTCTTC. The encoded protein is CASSLDGTSGTREQFF. The V and J genes are TRBV5-4 and TRBJ2-1, with 13 bases lining up with TRBD2. Germline V gene sequence: CDR1 SGHNT, CDR2 YYREEE (reference sequence). V was pared by 0 bases and J by 10 bases, with 7 bases of the junction left unmatched. The CDR3 is 16 amino acids.

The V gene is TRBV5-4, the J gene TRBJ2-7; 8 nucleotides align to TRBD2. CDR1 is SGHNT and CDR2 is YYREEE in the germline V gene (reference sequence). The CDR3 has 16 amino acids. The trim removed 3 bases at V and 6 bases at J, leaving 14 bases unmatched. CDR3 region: CASSSHVGGGKVEQYF. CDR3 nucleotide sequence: TGTGCCAGCAGCTCCCACGTGGGCGGGGGGAAGGTCGAGCAGTACTTC.

The DNA for the CDR3 is TGTGCCAGCAGCCCCCAGAAAAAGTTGACAGATACGCAGTATTTT. Encoded protein: CASSPQKKLTDTQYF. The chain couples TRBV9 to TRBJ2-3, with D unclear. V lost 4 bases and J 3 bases, leaving 15 bases between the germline ends. Germline CDR1 and CDR2: SGDLS and YYNGEE. The CDR3 contains 15 residues.

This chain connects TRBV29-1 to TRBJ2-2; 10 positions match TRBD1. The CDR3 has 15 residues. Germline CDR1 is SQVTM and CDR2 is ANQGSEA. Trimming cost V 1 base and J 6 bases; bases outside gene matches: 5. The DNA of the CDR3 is TGCAGCGTTGAAGGGGGACAGGGGATCCCCGGGGAGCTGTTTTTT. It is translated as CSVEGGQGIPGELFF.

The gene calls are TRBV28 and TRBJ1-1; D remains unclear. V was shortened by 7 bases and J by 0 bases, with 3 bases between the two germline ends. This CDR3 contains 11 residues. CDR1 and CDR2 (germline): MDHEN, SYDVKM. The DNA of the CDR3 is TGTGCCAGCACCGTGAACACTGAAGCTTTCTTT. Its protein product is CASTVNTEAFF.

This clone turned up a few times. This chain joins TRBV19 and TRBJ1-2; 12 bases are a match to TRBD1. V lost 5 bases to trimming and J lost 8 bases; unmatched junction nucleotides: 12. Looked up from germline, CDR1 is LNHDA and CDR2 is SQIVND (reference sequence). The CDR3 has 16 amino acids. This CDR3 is CASSPLRDRGLGGYTF. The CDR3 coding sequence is TGTGCCAGTAGTCCACTCCGGGACAGGGGGCTTGGAGGCTACACCTTC. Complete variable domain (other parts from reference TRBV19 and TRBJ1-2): DGGITQSPKYLFRKEGQNVTLSCEQNLNHDAMYWYRQDPGQGLRLIYYSQIVNDFQKGDIAEGYSVSREKKESFPLTVTSAQKNPTAFYLCASSPLRDRGLGGYTFGSGTRLTVV.

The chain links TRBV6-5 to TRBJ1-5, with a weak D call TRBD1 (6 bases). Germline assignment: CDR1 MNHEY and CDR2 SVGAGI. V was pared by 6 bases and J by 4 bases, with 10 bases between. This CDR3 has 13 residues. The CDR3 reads CASSYDRNQPQHF. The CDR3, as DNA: TGTGCCAGCAGCTACGACAGGAATCAGCCCCAGCATTTT.

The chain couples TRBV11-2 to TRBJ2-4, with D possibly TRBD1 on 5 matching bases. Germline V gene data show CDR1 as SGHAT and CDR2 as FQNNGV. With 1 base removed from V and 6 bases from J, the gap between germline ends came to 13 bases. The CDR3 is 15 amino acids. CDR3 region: CASSLGDRRANIQYF. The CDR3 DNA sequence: TGTGCCAGCAGCTTAGGTGATCGCAGGGCAAACATTCAGTACTTC.